The clone carrying this TCR beta chain has a handful of counts. Only in-frame clones appear in the TCRdb table, and some are missing; sequencing was by immunoSEQ multiplex PCR. The sample carries fewer than 850,000 clones, around 96% recorded once. Looked up from germline, CDR1 is DFQATT and CDR2 is SNEGSKA (reference sequence). Trimming removed 8 bases at V and 11 bases at J, with 9 bases between. The CDR3 runs to 8 residues. This entry comes from a study of shared clonotypes between healthy human individuals. Study information: Serving as donors were two women and three men, whose ages spanned 18 to 49.

Naive CD8 isolation took CD45RO-negative cells positively selected for CCR7 and excluded terminally differentiated effector memory CD45RA+ cells. The sequenced sample consisted of naive CD8+ T cells sorted from blood. The sequence came from a man aged 25 to 40 in good health. The rearrangement uses TRBV20-1 and TRBJ1-1; no clear D gene. DNA of the CDR3: TGCAGTCGGGGATCGGCTTTCTTT. It codes for CSRGSAFF.